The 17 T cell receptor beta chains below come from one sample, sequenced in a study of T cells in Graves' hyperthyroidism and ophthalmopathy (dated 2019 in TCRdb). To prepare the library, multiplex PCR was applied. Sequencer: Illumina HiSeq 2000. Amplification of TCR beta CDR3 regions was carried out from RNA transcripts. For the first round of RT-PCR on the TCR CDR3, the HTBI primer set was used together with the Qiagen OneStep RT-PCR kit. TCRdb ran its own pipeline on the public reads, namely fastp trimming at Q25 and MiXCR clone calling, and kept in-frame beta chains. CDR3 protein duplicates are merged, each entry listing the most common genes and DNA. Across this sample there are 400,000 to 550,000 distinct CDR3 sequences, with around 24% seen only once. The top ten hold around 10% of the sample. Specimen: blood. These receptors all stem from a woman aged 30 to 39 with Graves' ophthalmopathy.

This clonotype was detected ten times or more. DNA of the CDR3: TGTGCCAGCACCCCACTAGCGGGGGTCTACGAGCAGTACTTC. Translation: CASTPLAGVYEQYF. The chain recombines TRBV7-8 with TRBJ2-7, with 11 bases that match TRBD2. Germline CDR1 is SGHVS and CDR2 is FQNEAQ. The junction had 5 bases not matched to a gene; V was cut back by 7 bases and J by 3 bases. The CDR3 covers 14 residues.

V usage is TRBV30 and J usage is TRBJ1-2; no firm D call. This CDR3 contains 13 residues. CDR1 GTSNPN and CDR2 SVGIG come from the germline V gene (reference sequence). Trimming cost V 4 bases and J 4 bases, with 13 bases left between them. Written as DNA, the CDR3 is TGTGCCTGGAAACAAACCCGGGGCTATGGCTACACCTTC. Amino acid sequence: CAWKQTRGYGYTF.

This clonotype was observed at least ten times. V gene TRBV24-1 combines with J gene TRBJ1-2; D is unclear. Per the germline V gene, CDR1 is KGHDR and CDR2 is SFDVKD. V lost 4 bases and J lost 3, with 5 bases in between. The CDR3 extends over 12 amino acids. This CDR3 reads CATSERDYGYTF. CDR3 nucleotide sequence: TGTGCCACCAGTGAGAGGGACTATGGCTACACCTTC.

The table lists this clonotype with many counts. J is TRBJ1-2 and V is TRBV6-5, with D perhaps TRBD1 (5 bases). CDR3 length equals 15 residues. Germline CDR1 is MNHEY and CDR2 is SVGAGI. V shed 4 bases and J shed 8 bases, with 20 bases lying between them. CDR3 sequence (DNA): TGTGCCAGCAGTTGGGGCGCGGGGGGGATGGAGGGCTACACCTTC. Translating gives CASSWGAGGMEGYTF.

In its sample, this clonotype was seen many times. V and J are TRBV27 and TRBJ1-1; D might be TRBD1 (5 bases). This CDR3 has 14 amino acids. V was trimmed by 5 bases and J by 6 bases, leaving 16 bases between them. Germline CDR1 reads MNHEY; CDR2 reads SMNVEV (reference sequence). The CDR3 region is CASSPQQGVAEAFF. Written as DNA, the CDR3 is TGTGCCAGCAGTCCCCAACAAGGGGTGGCTGAAGCTTTCTTT.

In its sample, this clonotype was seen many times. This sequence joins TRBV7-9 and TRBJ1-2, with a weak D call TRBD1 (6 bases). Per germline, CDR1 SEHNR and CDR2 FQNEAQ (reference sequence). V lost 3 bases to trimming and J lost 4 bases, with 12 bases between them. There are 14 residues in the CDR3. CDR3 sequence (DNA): TGTGCCAGCAGCTTGTCAGGGGAGGTCTATGGCTACACCTTC. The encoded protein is CASSLSGEVYGYTF.

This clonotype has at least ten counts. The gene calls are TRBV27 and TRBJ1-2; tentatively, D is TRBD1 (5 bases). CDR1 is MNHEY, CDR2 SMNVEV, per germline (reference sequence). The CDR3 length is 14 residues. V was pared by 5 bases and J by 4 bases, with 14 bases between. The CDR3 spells CASSLTGDFYGYTF. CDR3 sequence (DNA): TGTGCCAGCAGTCTGACTGGGGACTTCTATGGCTACACCTTC.

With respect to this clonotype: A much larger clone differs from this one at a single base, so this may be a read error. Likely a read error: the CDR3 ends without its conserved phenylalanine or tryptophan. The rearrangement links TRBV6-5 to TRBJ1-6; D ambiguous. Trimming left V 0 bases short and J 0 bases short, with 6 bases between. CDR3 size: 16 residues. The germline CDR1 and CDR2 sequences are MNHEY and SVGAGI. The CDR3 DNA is TGTGCCAGCAGTTACTCGAGCAACTCCTATAATTCACCCCTCCACGTT. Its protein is CASSYSSNSYNSPLHV.

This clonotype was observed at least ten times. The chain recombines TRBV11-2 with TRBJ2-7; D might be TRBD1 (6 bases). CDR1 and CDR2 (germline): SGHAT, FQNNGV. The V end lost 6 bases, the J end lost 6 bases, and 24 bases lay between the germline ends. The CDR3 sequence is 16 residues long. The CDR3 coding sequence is TGTGCCAGCAGTCAGGTCCTGGGACACAATTCGGGCGAGCAGTACTTC. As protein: CASSQVLGHNSGEQYF. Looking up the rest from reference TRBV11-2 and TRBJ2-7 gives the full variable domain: EAGVAQSPRYKIIEKRQSVAFWCNPISGHATLYWYQQILGQGPKLLIQFQNNGVVDDSQLPKDRFSAERLKGVDSTLKIQPAKLEDSAVYLCASSQVLGHNSGEQYFGPGTRLTVT.

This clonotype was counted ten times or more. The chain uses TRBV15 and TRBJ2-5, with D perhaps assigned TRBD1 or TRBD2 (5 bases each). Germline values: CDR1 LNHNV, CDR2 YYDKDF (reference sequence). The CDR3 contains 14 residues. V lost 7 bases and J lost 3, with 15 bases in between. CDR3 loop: CATMGEPREETQYF. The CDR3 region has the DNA TGTGCCACCATGGGGGAACCCCGGGAAGAGACCCAGTACTTC.

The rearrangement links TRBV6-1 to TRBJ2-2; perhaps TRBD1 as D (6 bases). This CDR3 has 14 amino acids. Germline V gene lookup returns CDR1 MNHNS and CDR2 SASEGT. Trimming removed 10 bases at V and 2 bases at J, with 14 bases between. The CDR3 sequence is CATQGYSNTGELFF. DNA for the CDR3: TGTGCCACACAGGGTTATTCTAACACCGGGGAGCTGTTTTTT.

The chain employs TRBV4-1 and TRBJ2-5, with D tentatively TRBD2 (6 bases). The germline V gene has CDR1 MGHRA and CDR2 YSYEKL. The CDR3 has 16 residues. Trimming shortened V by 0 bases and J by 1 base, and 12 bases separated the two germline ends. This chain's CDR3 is CASSQDGGTLQETQYF. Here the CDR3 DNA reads TGCGCCAGCAGCCAAGATGGGGGGACCCTCCAAGAGACCCAGTACTTC.

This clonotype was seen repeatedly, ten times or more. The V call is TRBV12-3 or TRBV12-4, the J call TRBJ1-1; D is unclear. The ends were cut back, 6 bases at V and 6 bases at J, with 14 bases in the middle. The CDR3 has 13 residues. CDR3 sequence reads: CASSRYRRPEAFF. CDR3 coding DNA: TGTGCCAGCAGCAGATATAGGAGGCCTGAAGCTTTCTTT.

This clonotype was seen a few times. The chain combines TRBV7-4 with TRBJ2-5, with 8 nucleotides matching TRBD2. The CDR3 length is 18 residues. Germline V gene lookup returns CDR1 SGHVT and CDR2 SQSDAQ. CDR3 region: CAISLVGLAGGSQETQYF. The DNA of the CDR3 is TGTGCTATCAGCTTAGTGGGACTTGCGGGGGGATCCCAGGAGACCCAGTACTTC. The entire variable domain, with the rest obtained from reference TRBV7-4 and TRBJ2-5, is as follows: GAGVSQSPRYKVAKRGRDVALRCDSISGHVTLYWYRQTLGQGSEVLTYSQSDAQRDKSGRPSGRFSAERPERSVSTLKIQRTEQGDSAVYLCAISLVGLAGGSQETQYFGPGTRLLVL.

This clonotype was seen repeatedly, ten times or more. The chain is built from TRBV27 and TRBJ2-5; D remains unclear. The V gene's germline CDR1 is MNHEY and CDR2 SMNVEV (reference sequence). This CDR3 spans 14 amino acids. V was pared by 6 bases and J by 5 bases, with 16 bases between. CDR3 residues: CASSWGGRTETQYF. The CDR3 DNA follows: TGTGCCAGCAGCTGGGGTGGTAGAACGGAGACCCAGTACTTC.

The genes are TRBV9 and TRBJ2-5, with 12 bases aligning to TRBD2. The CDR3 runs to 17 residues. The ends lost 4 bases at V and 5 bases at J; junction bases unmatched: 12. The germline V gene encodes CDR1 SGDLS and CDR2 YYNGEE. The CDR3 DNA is TGTGCCAGCAGCCCAGACCCCCTAGCGGGAGGGCTGGAGACCCAGTACTTC. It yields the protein CASSPDPLAGGLETQYF.

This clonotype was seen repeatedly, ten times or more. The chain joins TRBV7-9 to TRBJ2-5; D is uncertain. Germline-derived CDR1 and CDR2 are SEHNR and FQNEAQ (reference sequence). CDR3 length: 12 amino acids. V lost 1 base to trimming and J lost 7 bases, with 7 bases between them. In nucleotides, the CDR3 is TGTGCCAGCAGCTTAGGGGAATGGACCCAGTACTTC. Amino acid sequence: CASSLGEWTQYF.